Sequencing of this T cell receptor beta chain was carried out in a study of Ad26.COV2.S vaccination and SARS-CoV-2 variants. TCRdb's copy holds only in-frame clones and misses some; the assay was immunoSEQ multiplex PCR. The sample includes hundreds of thousands of clones, around 89% of them seen just once. V gave up 6 bases and J gave up 4 bases; unmatched junction bases: 8. This CDR3 is 15 amino acids long. Germline values: CDR1 MNHEY, CDR2 SVGAGI. Documented treatment: around 19 received Ad26.COV2.S at low or high dose, single or two shots; several received placebo; per-sample allocation not given. Vaccine and placebo recipients were sampled on day 63 after the first injection. This clone has just one count.

The rearrangement links TRBV6-5 to TRBJ2-3; 9 bases map to TRBD1. The specimen was peripheral blood, collected in a trial of Ad26.COV2.S vaccine versus placebo. This clonotype was obtained from a person aged 18-60 years who received the Ad26.COV2.S COVID-19 vaccine or a placebo. The CDR3 is CASRPPGQGSDTQYF. CDR3 nucleotides: TGTGCCAGCAGACCACCGGGACAGGGCTCAGATACGCAGTATTTT.